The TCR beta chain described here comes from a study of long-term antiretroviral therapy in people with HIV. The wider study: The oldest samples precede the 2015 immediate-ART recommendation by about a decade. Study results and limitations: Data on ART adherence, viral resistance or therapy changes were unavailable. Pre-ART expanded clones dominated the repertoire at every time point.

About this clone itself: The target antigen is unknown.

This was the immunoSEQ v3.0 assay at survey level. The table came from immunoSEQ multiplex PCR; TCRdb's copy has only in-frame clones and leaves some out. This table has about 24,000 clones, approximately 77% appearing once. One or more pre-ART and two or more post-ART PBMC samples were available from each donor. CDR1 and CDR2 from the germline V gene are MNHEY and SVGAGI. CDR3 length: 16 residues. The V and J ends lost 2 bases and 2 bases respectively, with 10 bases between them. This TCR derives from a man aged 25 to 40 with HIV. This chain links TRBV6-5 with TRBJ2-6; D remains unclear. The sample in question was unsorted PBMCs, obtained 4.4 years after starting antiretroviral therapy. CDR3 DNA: TGTGCCAGCAGTTACGGGCGGTGGGCTGGGGCCAACGTCCTGACTTTC. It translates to CASSYGRWAGANVLTF.